The 26 T cell receptor beta chains below were found in one sample sequenced in a study of blood T cells in healthy people across ages. Then a second PCR, running about 6 to 12 cycles, was carried out with a sample-barcoded 5' primer and a J-beta primer mix. TCRdb used MiXCR to reprocess the 5' RACE reads, holding one entry per CDR3 protein. The sample records around 1,000,000 distinct CDR3 sequences, around 25% being singletons. This same sample was also taken into another study, of T cells of mothers and their children.

Sequencing used blood. The receptor source for this set is a girl aged 2 to 10 in good health.

The CDR3 here is CSGNEGGLETQYF. The CDR3, as DNA: TGCAGCGGAAATGAGGGAGGTCTGGAGACCCAGTACTTC. The chain is built from TRBV29-1 and TRBJ2-5, with D possibly matching TRBD2 (6 bases). Germline values: CDR1 SQVTM, CDR2 ANQGSEA. The V and J ends lost 7 bases and 5 bases respectively, with 17 bases between them. The CDR3 totals 13 residues.

The chain couples TRBV10-3 to TRBJ2-7; possibly TRBD1 for D (6 bases). V lost 6 bases, J lost 2 bases, and 8 bases lay in between. Germline V gene sequence: CDR1 ENHRY, CDR2 SYGVKD. The CDR3 loop spans 12 amino acids. CDR3 DNA sequence: TGTGCCATCAGGGACAGAACCTACGAGCAGTACTTC. Protein: CAIRDRTYEQYF.

The V gene is TRBV10-3, the J gene TRBJ2-3; 8 bases map to TRBD2. This CDR3 spans 14 amino acids. Germline values: CDR1 ENHRY, CDR2 SYGVKD. V lost 10 bases and J lost 6; bases outside the gene matches: 12. CDR3 in amino acids: CATKTSASMDTQYF. Here the CDR3 DNA reads TGTGCCACAAAGACTAGCGCGTCTATGGATACGCAGTATTTT.

The sample holds a few counts of this clonotype. This chain connects TRBV29-1 to TRBJ2-6; no definite D call. V dropped 5 bases and J dropped 0 bases, with 11 bases sitting between them. CDR1 and CDR2 (germline): SQVTM, ANQGSEA. The length of the CDR3 is 15 residues. CDR3 sequence (DNA): TGCAGCGTTTCCAGCCTCCCCTCTGGGGCCAACGTCCTGACTTTC. It is translated as CSVSSLPSGANVLTF. The entire variable domain, with the rest obtained from reference TRBV29-1 and TRBJ2-6, is as follows: SAVISQKPSRDICQRGTSLTIQCQVDSQVTMMFWYRQQPGQSLTLIATANQGSEATYESGFVIDKFPISRPNLTFSTLTVSNMSPEDSSIYLCSVSSLPSGANVLTFGAGSRLTVL.

This clonotype was picked up a small number of times. The V and J genes are TRBV20-1 and TRBJ2-2, with D perhaps given as TRBD1 or TRBD2 (6 bases each). The CDR3 covers 14 residues. The V gene's germline CDR1 is DFQATT and CDR2 SNEGSKA (reference sequence). The CDR3 spells CSATRGPYTGELFF. In nucleotides, the CDR3 is TGCAGCGCAACCCGGGGGCCCTACACCGGGGAGCTGTTTTTT.

On this clonotype: A junction end diverges from the germline sequence, so it may reflect a read error. The J gene is TRBJ2-4, the V gene TRBV6-5, with a tentative D call TRBD2 (5 bases). This CDR3 region has 15 residues. CDR1 is MNHEY, CDR2 SVGAGI, per germline. CDR3 residues: CASSYAAGGNNIRYF. CDR3 DNA: TGTGCCAGCAGTTACGCGGCAGGAGGAAACAACATTCGGTACTTC.

The table lists this clonotype with a few counts. The chain combines TRBV7-9 with TRBJ1-2; D is unresolved. This CDR3 has 13 amino acids. The ends were cut back, 5 bases at V and 3 bases at J, with 10 bases in the middle. Germline V gene lookup returns CDR1 SEHNR and CDR2 FQNEAQ (reference sequence). The DNA of the CDR3 is TGTGCCAGCAGCGGCGACAATGACTATGGCTACACCTTC. Its translation: CASSGDNDYGYTF.

This sequence joins TRBV24-1 and TRBJ2-5, with D maybe TRBD1 (5 bases). Germline CDR1 KGHDR, CDR2 SFDVKD. The CDR3 has 13 residues. With 3 bases removed from V and 1 base from J, the gap between germline ends came to 5 bases. CDR3 bases: TGTGCCACCAGTGATGGGGCCCAAGAGACCCAGTACTTC. It yields the protein CATSDGAQETQYF.

In its sample, this clonotype was seen once. The gene calls are TRBV5-6 and TRBJ2-5; D may match TRBD1 or TRBD2 (5 bases each). The DNA end is a closer match to TRBJ2-7, so the J assignment may be wrong. Germline assignment: CDR1 SGHDT and CDR2 YYEEEE. CDR3 length: 15 residues. The CDR3 DNA is TGTGCCAGCAGCCACCACGGGACGGGGCCCTACGAGCAGTACTTC. It translates to CASSHHGTGPYEQYF.

The sample holds a few counts of this clonotype. This sequence joins TRBV27 and TRBJ1-1; TRBD1 matches 8 bases. This CDR3 region has 14 residues. The germline gives CDR1 MNHEY, CDR2 SMNVEV (reference sequence). With 2 bases clipped from V and 3 bases from J, the junction kept 2 bases outside the gene matches. The CDR3 DNA sequence: TGTGCCAGCAGTTTACAGGGGGCGTACACTGAAGCTTTCTTT. Translated: CASSLQGAYTEAFF.

This clonotype has only a few counts. The V call is TRBV28, the J call TRBJ2-1; 8 nucleotides align to TRBD1. The J call could be wrong; TRBJ2-7 is a better fit for the DNA end. Germline V gene sequence: CDR1 MDHEN, CDR2 SYDVKM. CDR3 length equals 15 residues. The chain's CDR3 is CASSLGGTGSNEQYF. The CDR3 bases are TGTGCCAGCAGTTTAGGCGGGACAGGCTCGAACGAGCAGTACTTC.

This clonotype showed up just a few times. The rearrangement uses TRBV11-2 and TRBJ2-3, with D possibly matching TRBD2 (5 bases). V gave up 5 bases and J gave up 2 bases, with 14 bases separating them. The CDR3 consists of 15 residues. Per the germline V gene, CDR1 is SGHAT and CDR2 is FQNNGV. This CDR3 is CASSLSARATDTQYF. The CDR3 DNA sequence: TGTGCCAGCAGCCTATCAGCGCGGGCCACAGATACGCAGTATTTT.

This clonotype was observed many times. The chain carries TRBV29-1 and TRBJ2-7; D is undetermined. Germline CDR1 reads SQVTM; CDR2 reads ANQGSEA. The CDR3 spans 10 residues. CDR3 loop: CSALFNEQYF. The CDR3 nucleotides are TGCAGTGCCCTTTTTAACGAGCAGTACTTC.

A few counts support this clonotype. The chain links TRBV12-3 or TRBV12-4 to TRBJ2-1; D tentatively reads TRBD1 or TRBD2 (5 bases each). The V and J ends lost 1 base and 7 bases respectively, with 11 bases between them. CDR3 length: 14 amino acids. CDR3 nucleotide sequence: TGTGCCAGCAGTTTAGGTCGGGACCGGAATGAGCAGTTCTTC. Its translation: CASSLGRDRNEQFF.

The chain carries TRBV29-1 and TRBJ2-7; TRBD1 might be the D (6 bases). V lost 7 bases and J lost 2, with 12 bases in between. Germline V CDR1 and CDR2: SQVTM, ANQGSEA. CDR3 length: 12 amino acids. The CDR3 here is CSATQGTYEQYF. In DNA form, the CDR3 reads TGCAGCGCCACCCAGGGGACCTACGAGCAGTACTTC.

This clonotype was seen a few times. The rearrangement links TRBV28 to TRBJ2-7; D is unclear. Germline CDR1 MDHEN, CDR2 SYDVKM. Trimming removed 3 bases at V and 4 bases at J, with 7 bases between. The CDR3 spans 12 residues. The CDR3 bases are TGTGCCAGCAGTTTCCCCCGGTACGAGCAGTACTTC. Amino acids: CASSFPRYEQYF.

The V gene is TRBV6-2 or TRBV6-3, the J gene TRBJ1-4, with TRBD1 as a possible D gene (5 bases). Germline loops: CDR1 MNHEY, CDR2 SVGEGT. CDR3 size: 15 residues. The ends were cut back, 6 bases at V and 5 bases at J, with 16 bases in the middle. In nucleotides, the CDR3 is TGTGCCAGCAGCCCCCCGGCCGAGGGGAATGAAAAACTGTTTTTT. It specifies CASSPPAEGNEKLFF.

This clonotype was counted between two and nine times. This chain joins TRBV11-2 and TRBJ2-3; D is unclear. CDR3 length: 14 amino acids. Between the trimmed V and J ends, which lost 0 bases and 2 bases, there was a span of 6 bases. From germline, CDR1 is SGHAT and CDR2 FQNNGV. The CDR3 bases are TGTGCCAGCAGCTTAGACTTGTTCACAGATACGCAGTATTTT. Translation: CASSLDLFTDTQYF.

This clonotype was counted only a few times. The rearrangement uses TRBV6-5 and TRBJ1-6; TRBD1 matches 7 bases. The CDR3 totals 16 residues. Per germline, CDR1 MNHEY and CDR2 SVGAGI. Trimming at V came to 5 bases and at J to 2 bases, leaving 6 bases not matched to a gene. In nucleotides, the CDR3 is TGTGCCAGCAGTCCGACCGGGACAGCCTATAATTCACCCCTCCACTTT. This gives the protein CASSPTGTAYNSPLHF.

The chain uses TRBV11-2 and TRBJ2-3, with 8 bases aligning to TRBD1. V shed 8 bases and J 6 bases; nucleotides not matched to a gene: 10. Per the germline V gene, CDR1 is SGHAT and CDR2 is FQNNGV. CDR3 length: 14 amino acids. The chain's CDR3 is CASCSIGTGDTQYF. CDR3 nucleotide sequence: TGTGCCAGCTGCTCAATAGGGACAGGCGATACGCAGTATTTT. Supplemented by reference TRBV11-2 and TRBJ2-3, the full variable domain reads EAGVAQSPRYKIIEKRQSVAFWCNPISGHATLYWYQQILGQGPKLLIQFQNNGVVDDSQLPKDRFSAERLKGVDSTLKIQPAKLEDSAVYLCASCSIGTGDTQYFGPGTRLTVL.

The V and J genes are TRBV6-2 or TRBV6-3 and TRBJ2-2, with D possibly being TRBD2 (6 bases). V lost 0 bases and J 7 bases, leaving 15 bases between the germline ends. There are 16 residues in the CDR3. Germline CDR1 MNHEY, CDR2 SVGEGT. CDR3 in amino acids: CASSYSGDQRVGELFF. The CDR3 DNA reads as TGTGCCAGCAGTTACTCTGGGGATCAGCGGGTCGGGGAGCTGTTTTTT.

This clonotype has a handful of counts. The chain links TRBV12-3 or TRBV12-4 to TRBJ2-5; D not certain. The CDR3 is 13 residues long. The germline V and J ends were trimmed by 8 bases and 4 bases, with 14 bases remaining between them. The CDR3 loop is CASRQVLVETQYF. The CDR3 region has the DNA TGTGCCAGCCGGCAGGTTTTGGTAGAGACCCAGTACTTC.

The chain combines TRBV6-1 with TRBJ2-1; 7 bases line up with TRBD2. The CDR3 consists of 15 residues. Germline V gene lookup returns CDR1 MNHNS and CDR2 SASEGT. Losses at the gene ends were 1 base for V and 2 bases for J; bases not matched to a gene: 2. In nucleotides, the CDR3 is TGTGCCAGCAGTGAAGGGGGGGGAACCTACAATGAGCAGTTCTTC. Amino acid sequence: CASSEGGGTYNEQFF.

Notes on this clonotype: One junction end does not reproduce the germline sequence, and a read error may be involved. V gene TRBV3-1 combines with J gene TRBJ2-4; TRBD2 matches at 7 bases. This CDR3 spans 14 amino acids. Germline V lookup: CDR1 LGHDT, CDR2 YNNKEL (reference sequence). CDR3 protein: CASSQGFSGGIPHF. Written as DNA, the CDR3 is TGTGCCAGCAGCCAAGGGTTCTCGGGAGGTATTCCCCACTTC. Supplemented by reference TRBV3-1 and TRBJ2-4, the full variable domain reads DTAVSQTPKYLVTQMGNDKSIKCEQNLGHDTMYWYKQDSKKFLKIMFSYNNKELIINETVPNRFSPKSPDKAHLNLHINSLELGDSAVYFCASSQGFSGGIPHFGAGTRLSVL.

V gene TRBV5-6 combines with J gene TRBJ1-5; 9 bases are shared with TRBD1. J was trimmed by 4 bases and V by 0 bases; bases with no gene match: 8. CDR3 length: 17 amino acids. From germline, CDR1 is SGHDT and CDR2 YYEEEE. CDR3 residues: CASSLGGTGLRNQPQHF. The CDR3 DNA reads as TGTGCCAGCAGCTTGGGTGGGACAGGGTTGAGGAATCAGCCCCAGCATTTT.

The CDR3 DNA reads as TGCAGTGCTAAGACAGGCTCCTACGAGCAGTACTTC. This sequence encodes CSAKTGSYEQYF. The chain uses TRBV20-1 and TRBJ2-1, with a weak D call TRBD1 (6 bases). The J call is doubtful: the DNA matches TRBJ2-7 better. The germline V gene encodes CDR1 DFQATT and CDR2 SNEGSKA (reference sequence). There are 12 residues in the CDR3.